This is a list of T cell receptor beta chains from one sample in a study of T cell repertoires in cytomegalovirus infection. In TCRdb, the reads were re-called with MiXCR into one record per CDR3 protein. Among about 360,000 distinct CDR3 sequences listed, 15% to 20% were seen once. The sample consisted of PBMCs. The receptors originated from a human donor in good health (CMV status not recorded). Some clones in this sample may be carry-over from other donors' samples. The CDR3 runs from the conserved cysteine through the conserved F or W. Fields, in order: J gene, V gene, clone size, D gene, CDR3 protein, CDR3 DNA. The D gene is left open where the match is weak. The size of a clone is reported for some rows only, either as once, few or many, or as a class for expanded clones.

J gene: TRBJ1-1
V gene: TRBV11-2
clone size: few
D gene: TRBD1
CDR3 protein: CASSLAPSGQGSTEAFF
CDR3 DNA: TGTGCCAGCAGCTTAGCCCCCTCGGGACAGGGATCCACTGAAGCTTTCTTT

J gene: TRBJ2-7
V gene: TRBV7-9
clone size: few
D gene: TRBD1
CDR3 protein: CASSQSDRGISDEQYF
CDR3 DNA: TGTGCCAGCAGCCAGAGCGACAGGGGAATCTCGGACGAGCAGTACTTC

J gene: TRBJ2-5
V gene: TRBV9
clone size: NA
D gene: NA
CDR3 protein: CASSVDPGETQYF
CDR3 DNA: TGTGCCAGCAGCGTAGATCCTGGAGAGACCCAGTACTTC

J gene: TRBJ1-5
V gene: TRBV4-1
clone size: few
D gene: NA
CDR3 protein: CASSPGVSEAQHF
CDR3 DNA: TGCGCCAGCAGTCCGGGGGTTAGTGAAGCCCAGCATTTT

J gene: TRBJ2-2
V gene: TRBV6-6
clone size: few
D gene: TRBD2
CDR3 protein: CASFPGAGGRWTGELFF
CDR3 DNA: TGTGCCAGTTTTCCAGGGGCGGGAGGGAGGTGGACCGGGGAGCTGTTTTTT

J gene: TRBJ2-3
V gene: TRBV7-8
clone size: many
D gene: NA
CDR3 protein: CASSLALGGITDTQYF
CDR3 DNA: TGTGCCAGCAGCTTAGCGCTAGGCGGAATCACAGATACGCAGTATTTT

J gene: TRBJ1-4
V gene: TRBV25-1
clone size: NA
D gene: NA
CDR3 protein: CASSAQGSREGEKLFF
CDR3 DNA: TGTGCCAGCAGTGCTCAAGGGTCACGGGAGGGGGAAAAACTGTTTTTT

J gene: TRBJ2-7
V gene: TRBV28
clone size: NA
D gene: NA
CDR3 protein: CASSRRPGVWGEQYF
CDR3 DNA: TGTGCCAGCAGCCGCAGGCCAGGCGTTTGGGGCGAGCAGTACTTC

J gene: TRBJ2-2
V gene: TRBV28
clone size: NA
D gene: TRBD1
CDR3 protein: CASTEGTGGGGELFF
CDR3 DNA: TGTGCCAGCACCGAGGGGACAGGGGGAGGCGGGGAGCTGTTTTTT

J gene: TRBJ2-1
V gene: TRBV19
clone size: NA
D gene: TRBD2
CDR3 protein: CASRIRALREGIYNEQFF
CDR3 DNA: TGTGCCAGTAGAATAAGGGCCTTGCGGGAGGGTATCTACAATGAGCAGTTCTTC

J gene: TRBJ1-6
V gene: TRBV5-6
clone size: NA
D gene: NA
CDR3 protein: CASSLPPVEGAPLHF
CDR3 DNA: TGTGCCAGCAGCTTGCCCCCGGTCGAAGGAGCACCCCTCCACTTT

J gene: TRBJ1-5
V gene: TRBV20-1
clone size: few
D gene: TRBD1
CDR3 protein: CSARYQGGQPQHF
CDR3 DNA: TGCAGTGCTAGGTACCAGGGGGGTCAGCCCCAGCATTTT

J gene: TRBJ2-6
V gene: TRBV4-2
clone size: few
D gene: TRBD2
CDR3 protein: CASSQPGGLGANVLTF
CDR3 DNA: TGTGCCAGCAGCCAACCGGGGGGGCTGGGGGCCAACGTCCTGACTTTC

J gene: TRBJ2-7
V gene: TRBV4-1
clone size: few
D gene: TRBD1
CDR3 protein: CASSQDQGAIDEQYF
CDR3 DNA: TGCGCCAGCAGCCAAGATCAGGGGGCTATCGACGAGCAGTACTTC

J gene: TRBJ2-6
V gene: TRBV7-6
clone size: many
D gene: NA
CDR3 protein: CASSLGTVSGANVLTF
CDR3 DNA: TGTGCCAGCAGCTTAGGGACAGTCTCTGGGGCCAACGTCCTGACTTTC

J gene: TRBJ1-1
V gene: TRBV19
clone size: NA
D gene: TRBD1
CDR3 protein: CASSGPGQFTEAFF
CDR3 DNA: TGTGCCAGTAGTGGCCCGGGACAGTTCACTGAAGCTTTCTTT

J gene: TRBJ2-1
V gene: TRBV15
clone size: few
D gene: TRBD1
CDR3 protein: CATRLDRASQQFF
CDR3 DNA: TGTGCCACCCGGTTGGACAGGGCGAGTCAGCAGTTCTTC

J gene: TRBJ2-7
V gene: TRBV19
clone size: NA
D gene: NA
CDR3 protein: CASSIGGWGTYEQYF
CDR3 DNA: TGTGCCAGTAGTATCGGAGGCTGGGGAACCTACGAGCAGTACTTC

J gene: TRBJ2-1
V gene: TRBV11-2
clone size: few
D gene: TRBD1
CDR3 protein: CASTKRDRGIGSEQFF
CDR3 DNA: TGTGCCAGCACCAAACGGGACAGGGGAATCGGAAGTGAGCAGTTCTTC

J gene: TRBJ2-5
V gene: TRBV20-1
clone size: many
D gene: TRBD2
CDR3 protein: CSARGTRQETQYF
CDR3 DNA: TGCAGTGCTAGGGGGACTAGGCAAGAGACCCAGTACTTC

J gene: TRBJ2-7
V gene: TRBV7-2
clone size: many
D gene: TRBD1
CDR3 protein: CASSLRNRGVDEQYF
CDR3 DNA: TGTGCCAGCAGCTTAAGGAACAGGGGGGTTGACGAGCAGTACTTC

J gene: TRBJ2-1
V gene: TRBV7-2
clone size: many
D gene: TRBD2
CDR3 protein: CASSLGGGSRNEQFF
CDR3 DNA: TGTGCCAGCAGCTTAGGGGGGGGTAGCCGCAATGAGCAGTTCTTC